At least ten counts were recorded for the clone carrying this T cell receptor (beta chain). Its antigen remains unidentified. This entry belongs to a study of early T cells in non-severe SARS-CoV-2 infection. At the level of the study: The chains were unpaired, and the sequenced material was bulk RNA from unsorted whole blood.

V gave up 8 bases and J gave up 8 bases; unmatched junction bases: 14. This CDR3 contains 14 residues. The germline CDR1 and CDR2 sequences are SGHTA and FQGNSA. The protocol attached unique molecular identifiers to individual cDNA molecules. TCRdb independently ran MiXCR on the 5' RACE reads; one entry per CDR3 protein. The table lists about 67,000 distinct CDR3 sequences, around 10% of them singletons. Study-wide findings and caveats: Database matching using VDJdb favored anti-spike CD8 responses, with private and CD4 specificities left missing.

The chain employs TRBV7-2 and TRBJ1-2, with 7 bases lining up with TRBD1. The sequencing input was whole blood. This TCR came from an adult who was a healthcare worker with PCR-confirmed SARS-CoV-2 infection or an uninfected control (not recorded which). In DNA form, the CDR3 reads TGTGCCAGCGTGGACAGGAAAACCCAGGGAGGCTACACCTTC. Protein: CASVDRKTQGGYTF.